This TCR beta chain stems from a study of response to subunit inactivated influenza vaccine. Study conclusions and caveats: The study's authors posited that every seasonal influenza vaccination enlists few new T cells.

CDR1 is SGHAT and CDR2 is FQNNGV in the germline V gene. V shed 4 bases and J 2 bases; nucleotides not matched to a gene: 7. The CDR3 loop spans 15 amino acids. TCRdb ran MiXCR on the RT-PCR reads and lists one entry per CDR3 protein. Among approximately 500,000 distinct CDR3 sequences listed, around 13% were seen once. A few counts support this clonotype. Its matching antigen is unknown. J is TRBJ2-7 and V is TRBV11-2; 8 bases agree with TRBD1. The sequencing here drew on PBMCs from blood, taken roughly 47 days after vaccination. This receptor was taken from a man aged 45-65 years who received an inactivated influenza vaccine. The CDR3 reads CASSSPRQGPYEQYF. The CDR3 nucleotides are TGTGCCAGCAGCTCCCCCCGACAGGGGCCCTACGAGCAGTACTTC.